Shown below are 13 T cell receptor beta chains from a single sample sequenced in a study of shared clonotypes between healthy human individuals. TCRdb's copy holds only in-frame clones and misses some; the assay was immunoSEQ multiplex PCR. This repertoire shows around 1.6 million clones, 95% to 99% found once; its top ten account for less than 0.55%. Sequencing was carried out using naive CD4+ T cells sorted from blood. The subset here: CD45RA+ positively selected. These receptors originate from a man younger than 45 in good health.

About this clone itself: Other DNA sequences in the same sample also yield this CDR3. This chain uses TRBV6-1 with TRBJ1-5; D unresolved. The germline V and J ends were trimmed by 8 bases and 0 bases, with 8 bases remaining between them. Germline-derived CDR1 and CDR2 are MNHNS and SASEGT. The CDR3 extends over 13 amino acids. CDR3 region: CASEISSNQPQHF. Written as DNA, the CDR3 is TGTGCCAGCGAAATTAGTAGCAATCAGCCCCAGCATTTT.

The rearrangement links TRBV4-2 to TRBJ2-7; 13 nucleotides line up with TRBD2. This CDR3 contains 16 residues. Trimming cost V 4 bases and J 0 bases; bases outside gene matches: 3. Germline V gene data show CDR1 as LGHNA and CDR2 as YNFKEQ. CDR3 in amino acids: CASSLGLAGVSYEQYF. The CDR3 DNA reads as TGTGCCAGCAGCCTTGGACTAGCGGGAGTCTCCTACGAGCAGTACTTC.

This sequence joins TRBV28 and TRBJ1-5; possible D gene TRBD1, 5 bases. CDR3 length: 14 residues. In germline, CDR1 is MDHEN, CDR2 SYDVKM. Between the trimmed V and J ends, which lost 7 bases and 3 bases, there was a span of 13 bases. DNA for the CDR3: TGTGCCAGCACCCAGGGTGGGTCCAATCAGCCCCAGCATTTT. It is translated as CASTQGGSNQPQHF. The whole variable domain, filled in from reference TRBV28 and TRBJ1-5, reads DVKVTQSSRYLVKRTGEKVFLECVQDMDHENMFWYRQDPGLGLRLIYFSYDVKMKEKGDIPEGYSVSREKKERFSLILESASTNQTSMYLCASTQGGSNQPQHFGDGTRLSIL.

In its sample, this clone was seen once. The chain joins TRBV9 to TRBJ2-7; TRBD1 might be the D (6 bases). CDR1 is SGDLS, CDR2 YYNGEE, per germline. This CDR3 is 16 amino acids long. Trimming pared 4 bases from V and 2 bases from J, leaving 19 bases between. The CDR3 spells CASSHGGPQGTYEQYF. The CDR3 DNA sequence: TGTGCCAGCAGCCATGGTGGACCACAGGGAACCTACGAGCAGTACTTC.

The table lists this clone with a count of one. CDR3: CASKAGADEQFF. As DNA, the CDR3 is TGTGCCAGCAAGGCTGGGGCGGATGAGCAGTTCTTC. This rearrangement joins TRBV28 to TRBJ2-1; possibly TRBD1 for D (5 bases). The length of the CDR3 is 12 residues. Germline V lookup: CDR1 MDHEN, CDR2 SYDVKM. The V end was cut by 7 bases, the J end by 8 bases, with 12 bases between.

The chain carries TRBV7-9 and TRBJ1-1; TRBD1 is a possible D gene (5 bases). The CDR3 loop spans 12 amino acids. The ends were cut back, 5 bases at V and 5 bases at J, with 9 bases in the middle. Germline V gene data show CDR1 as SEHNR and CDR2 as FQNEAQ (reference sequence). The CDR3 loop is CASSHRGTEAFF. The CDR3 bases are TGTGCCAGCAGCCATAGGGGAACTGAAGCTTTCTTT. Full variable domain (outside the CDR3, taken from reference TRBV7-9 and TRBJ1-1): DTGVSQNPRHKITKRGQNVTFRCDPISEHNRLYWYRQTLGQGPEFLTYFQNEAQLEKSRLLSDRFSAERPKGSFSTLEIQRTEQGDSAMYLCASSHRGTEAFFGQGTRLTVV.

V gene TRBV5-1 combines with J gene TRBJ2-3, with a weak D call TRBD1 (5 bases). The CDR3 is 15 residues long. Trimming removed 1 base from V and 6 bases from J, with 15 bases in between. Per germline, CDR1 SGHRS and CDR2 YFSETQ. CDR3 bases: TGCGCCAGCAGCTTGACTCCGCAGGGTCCTGATACGCAGTATTTT. It codes for CASSLTPQGPDTQYF.

This chain joins TRBV5-4 and TRBJ2-7, with D possibly being TRBD2 (5 bases). The germline CDR1 and CDR2 sequences are SGHNT and YYREEE (reference sequence). The V and J ends lost 3 bases and 2 bases respectively, with 15 bases between them. This CDR3 is 15 amino acids long. The CDR3, as DNA: TGTGCCAGCAGCTCTGCCCCCCGGGAAACCTACGAGCAGTACTTC. It translates to CASSSAPRETYEQYF.

Details on this clone: Other DNA sequences of this sample code for an identical CDR3. The rearrangement uses TRBV28 and TRBJ2-3; D gene ambiguous. V was shortened by 6 bases and J by 2 bases, with 6 bases between the two germline ends. CDR1 and CDR2 (germline): MDHEN, SYDVKM. CDR3 length equals 12 residues. The CDR3 coding sequence is TGTGCCAGCAGCCCGTCCACAGATACGCAGTATTTT. As protein: CASSPSTDTQYF.

J is TRBJ2-7 and V is TRBV28; 13 bases map to TRBD2. The CDR3 spans 15 residues. The trim removed 4 bases at V and 12 bases at J, leaving 12 bases unmatched. Per the germline V gene, CDR1 is MDHEN and CDR2 is SYDVKM. The CDR3 sequence is CASSSPVGLAGVRYF. CDR3 DNA sequence: TGTGCCAGCAGTTCTCCTGTCGGACTAGCGGGAGTTCGGTACTTC. The entire variable domain, with the rest obtained from reference TRBV28 and TRBJ2-7, is as follows: DVKVTQSSRYLVKRTGEKVFLECVQDMDHENMFWYRQDPGLGLRLIYFSYDVKMKEKGDIPEGYSVSREKKERFSLILESASTNQTSMYLCASSSPVGLAGVRYFGPGTRLTVT.

V and J are TRBV27 and TRBJ2-7; 9 nucleotides agree with TRBD1. J gave up 7 bases and V 2 bases, and 9 bases lay outside the gene matches. CDR1 is MNHEY, CDR2 SMNVEV, per germline (reference sequence). This CDR3 is 15 amino acids long. The CDR3 region has the DNA TGTGCCAGCAGTTTAAGCTGGGACAGGGAAAAAGAGCAGTACTTC. Translated, it gives CASSLSWDREKEQYF.

The chain recombines TRBV27 with TRBJ1-1; 9 bases are shared with TRBD1. After removal of 10 bases from V and 4 bases from J, the junction contained 7 bases not matched to a gene. Germline CDR1 MNHEY, CDR2 SMNVEV (reference sequence). There are 13 residues in the CDR3. The CDR3 region has the DNA TGTGCCACCAGGGGACAGGGAAGCACTGAAGCTTTCTTT. Residues: CATRGQGSTEAFF.

This sequence joins TRBV11-3 and TRBJ2-7; D unresolved. Germline V gives CDR1 SGHNT, CDR2 YENEEA. V was clipped by 0 bases and J by 3 bases, with 9 bases between them. The CDR3 runs 14 residues. The CDR3 is CASSLDHTHYEQYF. The CDR3 DNA sequence: TGTGCCAGCAGCTTAGATCACACACACTACGAGCAGTACTTC. The full variable domain, rest sourced from reference TRBV11-3 and TRBJ2-7, is EAGVVQSPRYKIIEKKQPVAFWCNPISGHNTLYWYLQNLGQGPELLIRYENEEAVDDSQLPKDRFSAERLKGVDSTLKIQPAELGDSAVYLCASSLDHTHYEQYFGPGTRLTVT.